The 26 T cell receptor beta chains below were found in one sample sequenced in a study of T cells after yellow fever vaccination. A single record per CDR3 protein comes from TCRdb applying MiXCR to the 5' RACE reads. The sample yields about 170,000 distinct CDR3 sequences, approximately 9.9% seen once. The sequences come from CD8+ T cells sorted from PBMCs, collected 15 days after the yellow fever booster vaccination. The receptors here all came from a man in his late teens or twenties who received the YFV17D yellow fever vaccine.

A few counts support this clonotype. The CDR3 spells CASTPEVGGNYGYTF. CDR3 DNA: TGTGCCAGCACCCCCGAGGTGGGGGGAAACTATGGCTACACCTTC. V usage is TRBV7-9 and J usage is TRBJ1-2; D might be TRBD1 (5 bases). The germline CDR1 and CDR2 sequences are SEHNR and FQNEAQ (reference sequence). The CDR3 consists of 15 residues. The V gene lost 7 bases and the J gene lost 2 bases, with 17 bases spanning the gap.

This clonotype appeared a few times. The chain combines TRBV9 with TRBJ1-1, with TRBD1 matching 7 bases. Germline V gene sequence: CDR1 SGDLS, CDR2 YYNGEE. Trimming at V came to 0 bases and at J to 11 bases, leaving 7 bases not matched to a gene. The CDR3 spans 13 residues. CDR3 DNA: TGTGCCAGCAGCGTAGAAGGGGGCAAAGCGGCTTTCTTT. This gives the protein CASSVEGGKAAFF.

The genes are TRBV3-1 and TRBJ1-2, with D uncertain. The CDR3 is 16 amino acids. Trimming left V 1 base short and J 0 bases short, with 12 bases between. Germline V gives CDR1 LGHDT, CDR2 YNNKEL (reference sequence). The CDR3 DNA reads TGTGCCAGCAGCCAAGGTAGTCAGATCGCTAACTATGGCTACACCTTC. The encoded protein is CASSQGSQIANYGYTF.

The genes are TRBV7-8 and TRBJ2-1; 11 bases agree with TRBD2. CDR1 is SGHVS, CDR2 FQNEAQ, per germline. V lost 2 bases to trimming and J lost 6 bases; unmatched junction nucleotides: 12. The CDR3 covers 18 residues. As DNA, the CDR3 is TGTGCCAGCAGCTTAACTCCGGCTAGCGGGGGGTGGCCCAATGAGCAGTTCTTC. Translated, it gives CASSLTPASGGWPNEQFF.

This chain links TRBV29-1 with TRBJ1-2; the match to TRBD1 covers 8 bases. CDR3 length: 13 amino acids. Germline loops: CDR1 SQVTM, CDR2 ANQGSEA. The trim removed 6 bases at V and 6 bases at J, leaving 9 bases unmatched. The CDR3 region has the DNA TGCAGCGTCATACAGGGGGAATCGGATGGCTACACCTTC. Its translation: CSVIQGESDGYTF.

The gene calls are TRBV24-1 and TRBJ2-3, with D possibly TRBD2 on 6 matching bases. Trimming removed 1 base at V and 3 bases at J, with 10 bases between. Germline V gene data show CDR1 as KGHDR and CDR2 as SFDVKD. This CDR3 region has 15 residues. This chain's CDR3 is CATSDFLGLTDTQYF. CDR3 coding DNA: TGTGCCACCAGTGATTTCCTGGGACTGACAGATACGCAGTATTTT.

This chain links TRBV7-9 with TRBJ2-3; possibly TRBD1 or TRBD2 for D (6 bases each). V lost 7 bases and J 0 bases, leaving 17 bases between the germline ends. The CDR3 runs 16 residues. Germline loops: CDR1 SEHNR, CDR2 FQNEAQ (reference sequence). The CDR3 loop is CASNLATGASTDTQYF. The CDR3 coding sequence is TGTGCCAGCAACCTAGCTACGGGGGCCAGCACAGATACGCAGTATTTT.

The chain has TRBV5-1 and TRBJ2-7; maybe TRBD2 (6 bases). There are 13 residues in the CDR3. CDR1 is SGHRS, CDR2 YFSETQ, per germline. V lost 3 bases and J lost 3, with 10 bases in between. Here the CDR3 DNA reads TGCGCCAGCAGCTCGGGGGTTTGCTACGAGCAGTACGTC. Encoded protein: CASSSGVCYEQYV.

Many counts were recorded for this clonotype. CDR3 bases: TGTGCCAGCAGCCAAGATTCGACTAGCGGGGCCGTACCAGATACGCAGTATTTT. Translated, it gives CASSQDSTSGAVPDTQYF. J is TRBJ2-3 and V is TRBV3-1, with 11 bases lining up with TRBD2. The CDR3 runs to 18 residues. Germline loops: CDR1 LGHDT, CDR2 YNNKEL (reference sequence). J was trimmed by 4 bases and V by 0 bases; bases with no gene match: 9.

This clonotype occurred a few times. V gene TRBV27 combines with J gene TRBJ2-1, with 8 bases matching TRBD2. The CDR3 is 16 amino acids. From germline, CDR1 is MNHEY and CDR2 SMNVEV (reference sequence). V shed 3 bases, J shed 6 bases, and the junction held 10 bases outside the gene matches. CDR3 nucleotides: TGTGCCAGCAGTTTTATCTGGCGGGGGGTCTCCAATGAGCAGTTCTTC. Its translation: CASSFIWRGVSNEQFF.

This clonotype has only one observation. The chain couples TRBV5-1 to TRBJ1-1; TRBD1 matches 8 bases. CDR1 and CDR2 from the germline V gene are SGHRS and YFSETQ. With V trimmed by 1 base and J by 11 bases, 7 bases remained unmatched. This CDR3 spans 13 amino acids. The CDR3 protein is CASSLSDRVDAFF. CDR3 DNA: TGCGCCAGCAGCTTGTCGGACAGGGTTGACGCTTTCTTT.

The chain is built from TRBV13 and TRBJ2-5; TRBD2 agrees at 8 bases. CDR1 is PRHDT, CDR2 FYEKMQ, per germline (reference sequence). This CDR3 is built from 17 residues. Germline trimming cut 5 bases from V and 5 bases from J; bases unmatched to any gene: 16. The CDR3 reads CASSRLLPGLEGETQYF. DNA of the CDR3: TGTGCCAGCAGCCGACTCCTTCCGGGACTAGAAGGGGAGACCCAGTACTTC.

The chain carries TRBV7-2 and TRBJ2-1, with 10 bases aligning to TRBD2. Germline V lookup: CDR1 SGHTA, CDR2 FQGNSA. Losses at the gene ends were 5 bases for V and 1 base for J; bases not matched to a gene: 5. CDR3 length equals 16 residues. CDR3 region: CASSRLAGHSYNEQFF. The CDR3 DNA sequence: TGTGCCAGCAGCCGACTAGCGGGCCATTCCTACAATGAGCAGTTCTTC.

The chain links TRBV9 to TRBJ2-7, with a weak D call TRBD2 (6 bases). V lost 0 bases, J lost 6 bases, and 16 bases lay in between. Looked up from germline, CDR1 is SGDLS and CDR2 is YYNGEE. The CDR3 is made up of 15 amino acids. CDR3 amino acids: CASSVDSRRGSEQYF. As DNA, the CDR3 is TGTGCCAGCAGCGTAGATTCAAGGAGGGGCTCCGAGCAGTACTTC.

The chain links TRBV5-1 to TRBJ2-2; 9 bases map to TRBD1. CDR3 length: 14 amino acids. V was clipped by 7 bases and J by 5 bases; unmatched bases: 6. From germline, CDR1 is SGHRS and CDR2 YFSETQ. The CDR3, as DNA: TGCGCCAGCCGCACGACAGGGGGGACCGGGGAGCTGTTTTTT. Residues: CASRTTGGTGELFF.

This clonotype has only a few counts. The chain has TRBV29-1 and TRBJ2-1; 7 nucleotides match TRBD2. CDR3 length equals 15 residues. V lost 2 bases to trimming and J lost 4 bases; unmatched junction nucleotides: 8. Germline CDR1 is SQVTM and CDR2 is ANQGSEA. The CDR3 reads CSVEYAGRVYNEQFF. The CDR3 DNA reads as TGCAGCGTTGAATACGCGGGGAGGGTGTACAATGAGCAGTTCTTC.

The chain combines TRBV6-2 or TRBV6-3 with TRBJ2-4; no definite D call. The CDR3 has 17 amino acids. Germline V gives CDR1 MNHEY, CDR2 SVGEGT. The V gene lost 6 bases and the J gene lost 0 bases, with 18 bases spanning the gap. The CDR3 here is CASSSLKLPVAKNIQYF. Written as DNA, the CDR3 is TGTGCCAGCAGCTCGCTCAAGCTTCCCGTAGCCAAAAACATTCAGTACTTC.

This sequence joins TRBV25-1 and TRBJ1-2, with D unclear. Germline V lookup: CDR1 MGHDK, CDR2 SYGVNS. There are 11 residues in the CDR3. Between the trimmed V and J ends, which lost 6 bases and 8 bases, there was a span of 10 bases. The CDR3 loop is CASRDVGGYTF. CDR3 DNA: TGTGCCAGCAGGGACGTTGGGGGCTACACCTTC.

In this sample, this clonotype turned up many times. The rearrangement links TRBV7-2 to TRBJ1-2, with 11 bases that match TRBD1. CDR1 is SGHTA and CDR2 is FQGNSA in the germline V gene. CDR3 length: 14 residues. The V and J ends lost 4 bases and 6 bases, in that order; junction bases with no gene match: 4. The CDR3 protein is CASSSDRGRHGYTF. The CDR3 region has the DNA TGTGCCAGCAGCTCGGACAGGGGGCGACATGGCTACACCTTC.

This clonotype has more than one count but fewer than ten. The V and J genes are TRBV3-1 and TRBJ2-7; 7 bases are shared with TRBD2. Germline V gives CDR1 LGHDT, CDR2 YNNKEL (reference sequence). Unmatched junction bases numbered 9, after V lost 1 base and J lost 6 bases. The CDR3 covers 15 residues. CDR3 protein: CASSQGGLVGAEQYF. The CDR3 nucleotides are TGTGCCAGCAGCCAAGGCGGACTAGTGGGCGCCGAGCAGTACTTC.

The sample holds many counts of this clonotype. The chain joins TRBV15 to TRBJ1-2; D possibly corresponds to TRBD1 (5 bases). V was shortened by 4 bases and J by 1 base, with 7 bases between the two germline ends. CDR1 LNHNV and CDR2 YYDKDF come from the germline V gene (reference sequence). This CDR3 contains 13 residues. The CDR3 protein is CATSKGHNYGYTF. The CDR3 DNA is TGTGCCACCAGCAAGGGGCATAACTATGGCTACACCTTC.

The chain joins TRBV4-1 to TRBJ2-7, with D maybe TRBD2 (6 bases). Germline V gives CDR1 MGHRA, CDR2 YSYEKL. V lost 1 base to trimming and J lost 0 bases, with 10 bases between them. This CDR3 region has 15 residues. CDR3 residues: CASSQVFGSSYEQYV. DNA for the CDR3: TGCGCCAGCAGCCAAGTTTTCGGGAGCTCCTACGAGCAGTACGTC.

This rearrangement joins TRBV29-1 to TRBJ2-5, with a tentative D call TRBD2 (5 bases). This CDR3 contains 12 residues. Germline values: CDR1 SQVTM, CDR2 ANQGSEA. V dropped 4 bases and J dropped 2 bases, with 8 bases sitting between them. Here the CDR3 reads CSVGAVQETQYF. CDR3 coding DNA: TGCAGCGTTGGAGCGGTTCAAGAGACCCAGTACTTC.

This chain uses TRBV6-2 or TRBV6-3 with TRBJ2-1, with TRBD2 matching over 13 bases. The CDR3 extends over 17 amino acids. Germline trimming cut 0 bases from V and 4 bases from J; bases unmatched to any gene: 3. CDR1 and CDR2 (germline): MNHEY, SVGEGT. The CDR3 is CASSYSRLAGGYNEQFF. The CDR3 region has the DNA TGTGCCAGCAGTTACTCGCGACTAGCGGGGGGTTACAATGAGCAGTTCTTC.

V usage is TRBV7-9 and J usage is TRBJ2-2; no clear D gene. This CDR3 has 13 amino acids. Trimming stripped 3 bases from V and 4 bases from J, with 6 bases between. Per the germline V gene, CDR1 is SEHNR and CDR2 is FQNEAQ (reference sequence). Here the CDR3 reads CASSLTPTGELFF. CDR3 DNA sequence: TGTGCCAGCAGCTTGACTCCCACCGGGGAGCTGTTTTTT. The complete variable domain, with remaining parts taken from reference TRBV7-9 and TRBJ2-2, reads DTGVSQNPRHKITKRGQNVTFRCDPISEHNRLYWYRQTLGQGPEFLTYFQNEAQLEKSRLLSDRFSAERPKGSFSTLEIQRTEQGDSAMYLCASSLTPTGELFFGEGSRLTVL.

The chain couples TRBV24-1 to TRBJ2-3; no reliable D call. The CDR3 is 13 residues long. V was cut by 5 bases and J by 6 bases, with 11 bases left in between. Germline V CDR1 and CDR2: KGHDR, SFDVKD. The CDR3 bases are TGTGCCACCAGTGCTAATTCTGGGGATACGCAGTATTTT. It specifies CATSANSGDTQYF.